This T cell receptor (beta chain) was captured in a study of shared clonotypes between healthy human individuals. A note on this clone: What it binds is not known.

The data were produced by immunoSEQ multiplex PCR, yet TCRdb's version contains in-frame clones alone and is incomplete. Found here are 760,000 or so clones, 96% of them singletons; the top ten hold about 0.21%. Trimming stripped 3 bases from V and 7 bases from J, with 13 bases between. Germline V gives CDR1 MNHEY, CDR2 SMNVEV (reference sequence). CDR3 length: 14 residues. General study results and limits: Expectations were that clonotype sharing among donors would be affected by sequencing depth. Clonotypes that were shared across a handful of donors made up around 4.6% of naive CD4 clonotypes. Even with large depth, rarefaction showed that sorted-subset sequencing was incomplete.

Cells designated naive CD8 were CD45RO-negative and were positively selected for CCR7, with terminally differentiated effector memory CD45RA+ cells excluded. What was sequenced was naive CD8+ T cells sorted from blood. This chain joins TRBV27 and TRBJ1-5; D perhaps matches TRBD1 (5 bases). The receptor comes from a man between 25 and 39 years old in good health. This chain's CDR3 is CASSFLGLGQPQHF. The CDR3 region has the DNA TGTGCCAGCAGTTTTTTGGGGCTTGGGCAGCCCCAGCATTTT.